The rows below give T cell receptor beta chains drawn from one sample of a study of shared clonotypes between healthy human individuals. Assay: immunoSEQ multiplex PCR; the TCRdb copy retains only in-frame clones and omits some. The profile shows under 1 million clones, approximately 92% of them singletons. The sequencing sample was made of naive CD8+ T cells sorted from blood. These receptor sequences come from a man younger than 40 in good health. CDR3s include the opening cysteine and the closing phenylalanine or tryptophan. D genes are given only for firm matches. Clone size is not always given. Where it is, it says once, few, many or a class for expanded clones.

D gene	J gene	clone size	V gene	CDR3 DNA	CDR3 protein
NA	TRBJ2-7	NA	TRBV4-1	TGCGCCAGCAGCCAAGTGGTCGGGTCCCCCTCCTACGAGCAGTACTTC	CASSQVVGSPSYEQYF
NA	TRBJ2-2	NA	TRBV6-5	TGTGCCAGCAGTAAACAACGCGCGAACACCGGGGAGCTGTTTTTT	CASSKQRANTGELFF
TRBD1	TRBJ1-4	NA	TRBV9	TGTACCAGCAGCGTAGTTGTCCCCAGGGGGCATGGTGAAAAACTGTTTTTT	CTSSVVVPRGHGEKLFF
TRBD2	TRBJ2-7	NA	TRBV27	TGTGCCAGCATCAGACTAGCGGGAGGAACCTACGAGCAGTACTTC	CASIRLAGGTYEQYF
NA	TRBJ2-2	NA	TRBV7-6	TGTGCCAGCAGCGCGAAAGCCTGGGACGGGGAGCTGTTTTTT	CASSAKAWDGELFF
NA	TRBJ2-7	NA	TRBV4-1	TGCGCCAGCAGCGAAGAGCGAGGGCCTTCCTCCTACGAGCAGTACTTC	CASSEERGPSSYEQYF
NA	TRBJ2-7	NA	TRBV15	TGTGCCACCGCAGAGGGGGGTTGGTACGAGCAGTACTTC	CATAEGGWYEQYF
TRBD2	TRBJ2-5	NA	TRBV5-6	TGTGCCAGCAGCTTGTCGGGACTAGGAAACGGCGCCCAGTACTTC	CASSLSGLGNGAQYF
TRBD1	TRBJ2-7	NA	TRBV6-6	TGTGCCAGCAGTTACGCAGGGGGCTTATGGGACGAGCAGTACTTC	CASSYAGGLWDEQYF
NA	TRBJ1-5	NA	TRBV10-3	TGTGCCATCAGTGATGTGGGCTTTAGCAATCAGCCCCAGCATTTT	CAISDVGFSNQPQHF
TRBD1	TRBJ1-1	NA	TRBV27	TGTGCCAGCAGTTCCTTCATTCCGGGACAGGGGCCGATCCTGGACACTGAAGCTTTCTTT	CASSSFIPGQGPILDTEAFF
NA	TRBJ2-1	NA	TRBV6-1	TGTGCCAGCAGTGATACCCTGAACGGATACAATGAGCAGTTCTTC	CASSDTLNGYNEQFF
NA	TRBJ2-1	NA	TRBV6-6	TGTGCCAGCAGTTACAAGGGGGAATACTACAATGAGCAGTTCTTC	CASSYKGEYYNEQFF
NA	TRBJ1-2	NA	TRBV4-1	TGCGCCAGCAGCCAAGGGGGATCAGAGAACTATGGCTACACCTTC	CASSQGGSENYGYTF
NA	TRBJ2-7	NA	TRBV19	TGTGCCAGTAGTACAATTTACAGGGTCCACGAGCAGTACTTC	CASSTIYRVHEQYF
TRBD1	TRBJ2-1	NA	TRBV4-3	TGCGCCAGCAGCCAAGATCGCGGGGACAGGGGGCTCCTAACTACCGGTGAGCAGTTCTTC	CASSQDRGDRGLLTTGEQFF
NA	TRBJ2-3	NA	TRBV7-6	TGTGCCAGCAGCTTAGCAGGAGGAAACACAGATACGCAGTATTTT	CASSLAGGNTDTQYF
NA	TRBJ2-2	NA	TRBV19	TGTGCCAGCCGTCTCGAGGCCTCTAAAGGGACCGGGGAGCTGTTTTTT	CASRLEASKGTGELFF
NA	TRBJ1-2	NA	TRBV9	TGTGCCAGCAGCGAGGGAGACAGCTATGGCTACACCTTC	CASSEGDSYGYTF
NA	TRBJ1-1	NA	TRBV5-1	TGCGCCAGCAGCTTCGGGAGATCTCCCAAAACTGAAGCTTTCTTT	CASSFGRSPKTEAFF
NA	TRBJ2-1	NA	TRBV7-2	TGTGCCAGCAGCCCAGGGGGGGACAATGAGCAGTTCTTC	CASSPGGDNEQFF
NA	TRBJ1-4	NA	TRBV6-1	TGTGCCAGCAGTCCGACAAAGGATGAAAAACTGTTTTTT	CASSPTKDEKLFF
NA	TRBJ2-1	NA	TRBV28	TGTGCCAGCAATCGGGGGATCACTAGCTCCTACAATGAGCAGTTCTTC	CASNRGITSSYNEQFF
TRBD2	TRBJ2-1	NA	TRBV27	TGTGCCAGCAGTTCGTTCAGCGGGAGCTATGAGCAGTTCTTC	CASSSFSGSYEQFF
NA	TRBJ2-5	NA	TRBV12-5	TGTGCTAGTGGTTTGGCCCTACTGGGACCTGAAGAGACCCAGTACTTC	CASGLALLGPEETQYF
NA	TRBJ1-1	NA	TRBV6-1	TGTGCCAGCAGCGACCGCCGGGTGAACACTGAAGCTTTCTTT	CASSDRRVNTEAFF
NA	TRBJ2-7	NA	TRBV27	TGTGCCAGCAGTTCGGGACTCACCTACGAGCAGTACTTC	CASSSGLTYEQYF
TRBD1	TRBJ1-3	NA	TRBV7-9	TGTGCCAGCAGCGTTTTGACAGGGTCAGAAAACACCATATATTTT	CASSVLTGSENTIYF
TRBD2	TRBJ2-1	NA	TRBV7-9	TGTGCCAGCAGCTTAGTTGCGGGAGTCGATGAGCAGTTCTTC	CASSLVAGVDEQFF
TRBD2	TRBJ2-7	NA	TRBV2	TGTGCCACCCTCGGGAGGCGCGACTCCTACGAGCAGTACTTC	CATLGRRDSYEQYF
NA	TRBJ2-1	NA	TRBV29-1	TGCAGCGTTGAGGGGACCCCTAATGAGCAGTTCTTC	CSVEGTPNEQFF
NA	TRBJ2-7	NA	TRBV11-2	TGTGCCAGCAGCTATTCTAGCGAGAGGGTTTACGAGCAGTACTTC	CASSYSSERVYEQYF
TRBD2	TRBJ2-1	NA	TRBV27	TGTGCCAGCAGTCAACGGACTAGCCAGGAGTTCTTC	CASSQRTSQEFF
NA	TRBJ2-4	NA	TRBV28	TGTGCCAGCAGTCCGGGACTGGATCTAGCCAAAAACATTCAGTACTTC	CASSPGLDLAKNIQYF
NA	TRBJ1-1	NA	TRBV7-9	TGTGCCAGCAGCCTCCCGCCGAACGGGGCGAACACTGAAGCTTTCTTT	CASSLPPNGANTEAFF
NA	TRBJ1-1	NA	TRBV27	TGTGCCAGCGGGGCCATGTTATTGGCTGAAGCTTTCTTT	CASGAMLLAEAFF
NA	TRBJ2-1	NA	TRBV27	TGTGCCAGCAGTTTATCGCGTACGGGAGAGCCAATCAATGAGCAGTTCTTC	CASSLSRTGEPINEQFF
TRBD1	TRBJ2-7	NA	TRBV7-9	TGTGCCAGCAGCGCCCCGGGACAGGATTACGAGCAGTACTTC	CASSAPGQDYEQYF
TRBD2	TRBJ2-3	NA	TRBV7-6	TGTGCCAGCAGCCGACTAGCCCATAGCACAGATACGCAGTATTTT	CASSRLAHSTDTQYF
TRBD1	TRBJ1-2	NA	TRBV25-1	TGTGCCAGCAGTGAAGGGACAGGGTGGGGAGGCTACACCTTC	CASSEGTGWGGYTF
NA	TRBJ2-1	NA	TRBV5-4	TGTGCCAGCAGCTCGTCTCCCCGGTGGGGTGGCTCCTACAATGAGCAGTTCTTC	CASSSSPRWGGSYNEQFF
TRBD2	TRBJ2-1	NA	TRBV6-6	TGTGCCAGCAACGCCGGGACTAGGGCCAATGAGCAGTTCTTC	CASNAGTRANEQFF
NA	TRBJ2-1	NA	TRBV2	TGTGCCAGCAGTGAACCGGGGGCAGCTGAGCAGTTCTTC	CASSEPGAAEQFF
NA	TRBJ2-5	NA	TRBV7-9	TGTGCCAGCAGACCTCCGGGGGCTGGGGCCCAAGAGACCCAGTACTTC	CASRPPGAGAQETQYF
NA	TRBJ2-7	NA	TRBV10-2	TGCGCCAGCAGTGAGTCGGGGGGCGCTCTCGAGCAGTACTTC	CASSESGGALEQYF
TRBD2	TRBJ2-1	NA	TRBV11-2	TGTGCCAGCAGCTTAGATGACCTAGCGGGAATTCGACACAATGAGCAGTTCTTC	CASSLDDLAGIRHNEQFF
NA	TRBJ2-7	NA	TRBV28	TGTGCCAGCAGTTTTCGGCGTTCCTCCTCCTACGAGCAGTACTTC	CASSFRRSSSYEQYF
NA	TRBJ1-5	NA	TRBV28	TGTGCCAGCAGTTTAGTGGAAAGCAATCAGCCCCAGCATTTT	CASSLVESNQPQHF
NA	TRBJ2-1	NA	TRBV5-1	TGCGCCAGCAAGGGAGACTCCTACAATGAGCAGTTCTTC	CASKGDSYNEQFF
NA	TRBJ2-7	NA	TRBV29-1	TGCAGCGTTGTTCCTGCCCAGGAGACCTACGAGCAGTACTTC	CSVVPAQETYEQYF
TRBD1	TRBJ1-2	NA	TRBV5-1	TGCGCCAGCAGCTTCTGGCAGGGGGACTATGGCTACACCTTC	CASSFWQGDYGYTF
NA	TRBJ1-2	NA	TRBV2	TGTGCCAGCAGTGAAGGGACAACCCGAGACTATGGCTACACCTTC	CASSEGTTRDYGYTF
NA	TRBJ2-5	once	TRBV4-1	TGCGCCAGCAGCCAAGTTGGAGTACAAGAGACCCAGTACTTC	CASSQVGVQETQYF
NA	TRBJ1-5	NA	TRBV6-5	TGTGCCAGCAGTTATTCGGTGAGCAATCAGCCCCAGCATTTT	CASSYSVSNQPQHF
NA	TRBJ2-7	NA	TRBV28	TGTGCCAGCAGTGAAAGGGGGGGCTCCTACGAGCAGTACTTC	CASSERGGSYEQYF
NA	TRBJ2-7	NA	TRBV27	TGTGCCAGCAGTTCCTCGACGGGATCCTACGAGCAGTACTTC	CASSSSTGSYEQYF
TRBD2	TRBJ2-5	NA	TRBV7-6	TGTGCCAGCAGCATTGGACTAGCTCCTAAAGAGACCCAGTACTTC	CASSIGLAPKETQYF